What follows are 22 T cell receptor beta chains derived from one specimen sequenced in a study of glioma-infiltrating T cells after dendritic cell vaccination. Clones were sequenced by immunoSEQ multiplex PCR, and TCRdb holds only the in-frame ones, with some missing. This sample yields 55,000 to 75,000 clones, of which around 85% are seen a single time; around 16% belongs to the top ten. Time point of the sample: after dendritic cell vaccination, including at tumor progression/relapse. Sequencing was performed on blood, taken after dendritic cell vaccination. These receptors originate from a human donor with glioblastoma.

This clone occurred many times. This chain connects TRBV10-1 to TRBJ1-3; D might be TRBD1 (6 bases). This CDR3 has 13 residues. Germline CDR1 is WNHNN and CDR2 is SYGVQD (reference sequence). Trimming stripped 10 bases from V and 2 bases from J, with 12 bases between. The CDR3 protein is CATATGPGNTIYF. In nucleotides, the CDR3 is TGCGCCACTGCGACAGGACCTGGAAACACCATATATTTT.

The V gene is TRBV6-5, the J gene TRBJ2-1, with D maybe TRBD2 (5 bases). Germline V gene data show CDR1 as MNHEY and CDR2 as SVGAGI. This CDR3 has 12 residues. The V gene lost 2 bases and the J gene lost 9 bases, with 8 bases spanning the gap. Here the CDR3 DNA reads TGTGCCAGCAGTTACGGACTCGGTGAGCAGTTCTTC. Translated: CASSYGLGEQFF.

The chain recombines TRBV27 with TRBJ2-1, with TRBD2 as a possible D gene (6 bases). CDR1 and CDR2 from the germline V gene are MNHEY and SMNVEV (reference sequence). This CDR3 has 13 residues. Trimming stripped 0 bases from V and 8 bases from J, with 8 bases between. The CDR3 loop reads CASSLSQRDEQFF. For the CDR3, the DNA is TGTGCCAGCAGTTTATCCCAGCGGGATGAGCAGTTCTTC.

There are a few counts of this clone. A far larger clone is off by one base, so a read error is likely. CDR3 region: CASSPRPGEKLFF. CDR3 bases: TGTGCCAGCAGCCCGAGGCCGGGTGAAAAACTGTTTTTT. The genes are TRBV7-2 and TRBJ1-4; the D is unclear. The ends were cut back, 5 bases at V and 7 bases at J, with 11 bases in the middle. CDR1 and CDR2 (germline): SGHTA, FQGNSA. This CDR3 has 13 residues.

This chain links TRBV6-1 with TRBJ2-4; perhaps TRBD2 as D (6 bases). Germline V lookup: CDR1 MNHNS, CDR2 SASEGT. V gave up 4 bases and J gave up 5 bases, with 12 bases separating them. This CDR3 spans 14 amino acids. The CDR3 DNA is TGTGCCAGCAGTGTTACCGGGAGAGAAAACATTCAGTACTTC. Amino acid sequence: CASSVTGRENIQYF.

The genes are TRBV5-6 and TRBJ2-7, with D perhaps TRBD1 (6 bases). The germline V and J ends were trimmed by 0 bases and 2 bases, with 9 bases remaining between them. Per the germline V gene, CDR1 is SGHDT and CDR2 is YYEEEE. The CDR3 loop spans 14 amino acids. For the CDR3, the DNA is TGTGCCAGCAGCTTGGGGGGGCGCCCCTACGAGCAGTACTTC. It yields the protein CASSLGGRPYEQYF.

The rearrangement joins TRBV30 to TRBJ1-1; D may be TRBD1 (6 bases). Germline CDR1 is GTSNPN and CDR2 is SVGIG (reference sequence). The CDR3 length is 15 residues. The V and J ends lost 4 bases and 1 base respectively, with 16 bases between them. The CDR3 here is CAWNPGGEGNTEAFF. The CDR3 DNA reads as TGTGCCTGGAATCCGGGGGGCGAGGGGAACACTGAAGCTTTCTTT.

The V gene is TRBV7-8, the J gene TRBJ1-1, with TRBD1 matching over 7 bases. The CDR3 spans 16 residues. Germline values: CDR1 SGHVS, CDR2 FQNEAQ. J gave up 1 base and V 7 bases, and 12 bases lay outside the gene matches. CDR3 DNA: TGTGCCAGCACCGAACCCTCGACAGGGCAGAACACTGAAGCTTTCTTT. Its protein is CASTEPSTGQNTEAFF.

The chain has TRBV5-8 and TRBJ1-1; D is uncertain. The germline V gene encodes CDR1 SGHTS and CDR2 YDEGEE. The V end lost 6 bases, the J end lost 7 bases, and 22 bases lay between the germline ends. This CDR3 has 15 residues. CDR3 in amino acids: CASNPEDPGVGEAFF. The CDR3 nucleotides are TGTGCCAGCAACCCTGAGGACCCCGGGGTCGGTGAAGCTTTCTTT.

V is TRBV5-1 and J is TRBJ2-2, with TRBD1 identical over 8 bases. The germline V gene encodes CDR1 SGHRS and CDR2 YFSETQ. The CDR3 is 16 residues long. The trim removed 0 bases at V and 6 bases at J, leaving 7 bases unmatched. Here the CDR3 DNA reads TGCGCCAGCAGCTTGGAGTCAGGGGGCGCGTCCGGGGAGCTGTTTTTT. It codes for CASSLESGGASGELFF. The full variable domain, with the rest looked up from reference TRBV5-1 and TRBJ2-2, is KAGVTQTPRYLIKTRGQQVTLSCSPISGHRSVSWYQQTPGQGLQFLFEYFSETQRNKGNFPGRFSGRQFSNSRSEMNVSTLELGDSALYLCASSLESGGASGELFFGEGSRLTVL.

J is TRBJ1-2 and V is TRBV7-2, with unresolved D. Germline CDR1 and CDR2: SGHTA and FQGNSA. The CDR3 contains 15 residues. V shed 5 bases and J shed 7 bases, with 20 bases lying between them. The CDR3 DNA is TGTGCCAGCAGCCCCGGTTCCGGGGTTTGGGGTGGCTACACCTTC. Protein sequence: CASSPGSGVWGGYTF.

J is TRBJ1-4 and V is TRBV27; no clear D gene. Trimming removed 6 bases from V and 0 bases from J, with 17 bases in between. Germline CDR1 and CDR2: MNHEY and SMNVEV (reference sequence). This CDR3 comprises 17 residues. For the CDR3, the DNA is TGTGCCAGCAGCTCGAGGTACGAGACCGCAACTAATGAAAAACTGTTTTTT. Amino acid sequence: CASSSRYETATNEKLFF.

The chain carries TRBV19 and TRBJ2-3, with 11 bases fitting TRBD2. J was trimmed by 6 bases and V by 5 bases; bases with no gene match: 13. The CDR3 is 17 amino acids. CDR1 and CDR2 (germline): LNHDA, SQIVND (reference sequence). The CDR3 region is CASSLPTLAGAMDTQYF. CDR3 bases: TGTGCCAGTAGTCTCCCTACACTAGCGGGGGCCATGGATACGCAGTATTTT.

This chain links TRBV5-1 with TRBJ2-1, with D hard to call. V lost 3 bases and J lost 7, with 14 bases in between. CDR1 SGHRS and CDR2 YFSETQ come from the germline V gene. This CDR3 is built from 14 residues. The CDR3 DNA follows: TGCGCCAGCAGCTCCTCCGACAACATTAATGAGCAGTTCTTC. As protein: CASSSSDNINEQFF. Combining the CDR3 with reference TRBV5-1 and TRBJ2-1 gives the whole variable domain KAGVTQTPRYLIKTRGQQVTLSCSPISGHRSVSWYQQTPGQGLQFLFEYFSETQRNKGNFPGRFSGRQFSNSRSEMNVSTLELGDSALYLCASSSSDNINEQFFGPGTRLTVL.

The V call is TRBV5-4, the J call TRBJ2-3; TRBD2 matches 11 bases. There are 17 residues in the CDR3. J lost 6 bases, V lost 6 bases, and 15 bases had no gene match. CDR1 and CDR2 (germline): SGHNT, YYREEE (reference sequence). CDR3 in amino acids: CASTLQGLAGGKDTQYF. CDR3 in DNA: TGTGCCAGCACCCTTCAGGGGCTAGCGGGGGGCAAGGATACGCAGTATTTT.

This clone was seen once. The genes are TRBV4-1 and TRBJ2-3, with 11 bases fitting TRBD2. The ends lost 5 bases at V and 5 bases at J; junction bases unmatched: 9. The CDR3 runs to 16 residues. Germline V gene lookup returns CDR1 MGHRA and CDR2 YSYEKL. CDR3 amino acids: CASSYLAGGRGDTQYF. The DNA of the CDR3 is TGCGCCAGCAGCTACCTAGCGGGGGGCCGGGGAGATACGCAGTATTTT.

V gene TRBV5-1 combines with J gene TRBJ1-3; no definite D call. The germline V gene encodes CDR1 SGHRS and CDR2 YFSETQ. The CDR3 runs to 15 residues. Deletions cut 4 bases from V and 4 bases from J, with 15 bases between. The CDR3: CASSMSGTVGNTIYF. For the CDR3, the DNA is TGCGCCAGCAGCATGAGCGGTACGGTCGGAAACACCATATATTTT.

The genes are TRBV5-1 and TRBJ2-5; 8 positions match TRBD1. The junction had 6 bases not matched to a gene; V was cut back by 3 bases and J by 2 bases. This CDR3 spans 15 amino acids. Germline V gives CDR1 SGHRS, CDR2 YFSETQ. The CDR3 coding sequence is TGCGCCAGCAGCTCAGGGGGCGGAGGGCAAGAGACCCAGTACTTC. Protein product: CASSSGGGGQETQYF. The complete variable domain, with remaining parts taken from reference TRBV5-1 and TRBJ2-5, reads KAGVTQTPRYLIKTRGQQVTLSCSPISGHRSVSWYQQTPGQGLQFLFEYFSETQRNKGNFPGRFSGRQFSNSRSEMNVSTLELGDSALYLCASSSGGGGQETQYFGPGTRLLVL.

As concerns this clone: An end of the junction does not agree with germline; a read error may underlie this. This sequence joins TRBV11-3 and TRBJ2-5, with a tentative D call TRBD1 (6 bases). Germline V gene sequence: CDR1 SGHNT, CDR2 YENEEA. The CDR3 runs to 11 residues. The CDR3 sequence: CASSLTGTPDF. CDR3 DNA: TGTGCCAGCAGCTTAACGGGGACACCTGACTTC.

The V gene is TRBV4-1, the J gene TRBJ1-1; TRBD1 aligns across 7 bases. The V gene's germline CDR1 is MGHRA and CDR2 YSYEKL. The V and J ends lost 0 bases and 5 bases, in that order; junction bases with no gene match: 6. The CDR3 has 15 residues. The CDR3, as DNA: TGCGCCAGCAGCCAAGAACGGAGGGGGCGGACTGAAGCTTTCTTT. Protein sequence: CASSQERRGRTEAFF.

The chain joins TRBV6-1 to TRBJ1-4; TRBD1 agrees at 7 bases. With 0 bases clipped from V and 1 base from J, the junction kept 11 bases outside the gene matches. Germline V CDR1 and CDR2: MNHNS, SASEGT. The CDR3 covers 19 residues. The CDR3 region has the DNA TGTGCCAGCAGTGAAGCCATAACAGGGGCGCTGAGAACTAATGAAAAACTGTTTTTT. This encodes CASSEAITGALRTNEKLFF.

This chain's CDR3 is CASSLTGGDTEAFF. CDR3 coding DNA: TGTGCCAGCAGCTTGACAGGGGGGGACACTGAAGCTTTCTTT. The chain is built from TRBV5-6 and TRBJ1-1; 8 bases line up with TRBD1. There are 14 residues in the CDR3. In germline, CDR1 is SGHDT, CDR2 YYEEEE. The V and J ends lost 1 base and 3 bases, in that order; junction bases with no gene match: 2.